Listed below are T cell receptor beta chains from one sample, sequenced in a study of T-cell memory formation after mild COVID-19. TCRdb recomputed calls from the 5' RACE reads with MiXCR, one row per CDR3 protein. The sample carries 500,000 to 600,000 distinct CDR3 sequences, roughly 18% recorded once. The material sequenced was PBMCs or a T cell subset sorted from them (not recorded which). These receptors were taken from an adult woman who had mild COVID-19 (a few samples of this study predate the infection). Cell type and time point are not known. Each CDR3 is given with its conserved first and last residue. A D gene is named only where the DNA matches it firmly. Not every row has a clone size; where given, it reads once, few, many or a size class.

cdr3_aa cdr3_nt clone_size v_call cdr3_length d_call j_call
CASSVRDRGTGELFF TGCGCCAGCAGCGTCCGGGACAGGGGCACCGGGGAGCTGTTTTTT many TRBV4-3 15 TRBD1 TRBJ2-2
CASSSSRWGSGLEQYF TGTGCCAGCAGTTCCTCAAGGTGGGGGTCCGGTCTCGAGCAGTACTTC NA TRBV12-3/TRBV12-4 16 NA TRBJ2-7
CATSDSRQAPSGNTIYF TGTGCCACCAGTGATTCTCGACAGGCCCCCTCTGGAAACACCATATATTTT NA TRBV24-1 17 NA TRBJ1-3
CASSLTPEFVSTDTQYF TGTGCCAGCAGCCTAACGCCCGAGTTCGTAAGCACAGATACGCAGTATTTT NA TRBV14 17 NA TRBJ2-3
CASSLAEGEAFF TGTGCCAGCAGCTTAGCGGAGGGAGAAGCTTTCTTT few TRBV7-9 12 NA TRBJ1-1
CATSDFWGGNEQFF TGTGCCACCAGTGATTTCTGGGGGGGCAATGAGCAGTTCTTC many TRBV24-1 14 TRBD2 TRBJ2-1
CASSYSTPATVNTDTQYF TGTGCCAGCAGTTACTCGACCCCCGCGACAGTAAACACAGATACGCAGTATTTT NA TRBV6-5 18 NA TRBJ2-3
CASRFPGRSLGWYF TGTGCCAGCAGATTCCCGGGACGGAGTTTGGGGTGGTACTTC NA TRBV6-1 14 NA TRBJ2-7
CASSRERVTDTQYF TGTGCCAGCAGCCGGGAGCGGGTCACAGATACGCAGTATTTT many TRBV3-1 14 NA TRBJ2-3
CASSPLGVAEEQYF TGTGCCAGCAGCCCACTAGGAGTGGCGGAAGAGCAGTACTTC NA TRBV7-2 14 NA TRBJ2-7
CASNEASGDTGELFF TGCGCCAGCAATGAGGCGTCAGGAGACACCGGGGAGCTGTTTTTT NA TRBV5-1 15 NA TRBJ2-2
CASQLGRTYEQYF TGTGCCAGCCAACTGGGTCGAACCTACGAGCAGTACTTC few TRBV6-5 13 NA TRBJ2-7
CASSTNRGRQDGGGYTF TGTGCCAGCAGCACAAATCGAGGGCGTCAGGACGGGGGTGGCTACACCTTC few TRBV7-8 17 NA TRBJ1-2
CASRVFNQPQHF TGTGCCAGTAGGGTGTTCAATCAGCCCCAGCATTTT NA TRBV19 12 NA TRBJ1-5
CASSPRSGVNTGELFF TGTGCCAGCAGCCCCCGAAGCGGGGTCAACACCGGGGAGCTGTTTTTT many TRBV11-2 16 TRBD2 TRBJ2-2